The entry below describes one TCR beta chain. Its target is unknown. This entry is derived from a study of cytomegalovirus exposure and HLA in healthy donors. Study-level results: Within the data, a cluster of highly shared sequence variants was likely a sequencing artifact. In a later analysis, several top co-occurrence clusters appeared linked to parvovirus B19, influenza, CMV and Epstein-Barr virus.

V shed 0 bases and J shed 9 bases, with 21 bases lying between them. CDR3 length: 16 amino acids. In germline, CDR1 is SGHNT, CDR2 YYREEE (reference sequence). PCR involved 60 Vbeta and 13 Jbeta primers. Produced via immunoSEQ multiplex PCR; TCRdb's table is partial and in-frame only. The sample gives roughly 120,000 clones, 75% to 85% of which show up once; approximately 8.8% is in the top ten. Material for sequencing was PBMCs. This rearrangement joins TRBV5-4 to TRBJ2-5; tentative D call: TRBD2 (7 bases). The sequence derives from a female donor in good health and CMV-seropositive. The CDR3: CASSLGSPGGPLPQYF. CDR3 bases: TGTGCCAGCAGCTTGGGTTCTCCGGGGGGCCCCCTGCCCCAGTACTTC.